This TCR beta chain derives from a study of blood T cells in healthy people across ages. The study, taken as a whole, reports: Naive CD4+ cell counts and diversity both ran higher in long-lived than in aged donors. Nothing was known about donor CMV status, and this possibly confounded expanded clonotype changes.

As regards this clonotype: What it binds is unknown.

Primers used in a second PCR of about 7 to 11 cycles were a sample-barcoded 5' primer and a J-beta primer mix. A tag from a template-switch adaptor with 12 random nucleotides marked each cDNA molecule. TCRdb passed the 5' RACE reads through MiXCR, listing each CDR3 protein once. The data show 550,000 to 750,000 distinct CDR3 sequences, around 21% seen once. Germline loops: CDR1 SEHNR, CDR2 FQNEAQ (reference sequence). This CDR3 is 16 amino acids long. The V and J ends lost 4 bases and 5 bases, in that order; junction bases with no gene match: 9. Sequenced material: blood. The gene calls are TRBV7-9 and TRBJ2-3; 10 bases agree with TRBD2. This sequence was found in a man in his 70s in good health. CDR3 in DNA: TGTGCCAGCAGCTCTCTAGCGGGAGAACGGATAGATACGCAGTATTTT. Amino acids: CASSSLAGERIDTQYF.